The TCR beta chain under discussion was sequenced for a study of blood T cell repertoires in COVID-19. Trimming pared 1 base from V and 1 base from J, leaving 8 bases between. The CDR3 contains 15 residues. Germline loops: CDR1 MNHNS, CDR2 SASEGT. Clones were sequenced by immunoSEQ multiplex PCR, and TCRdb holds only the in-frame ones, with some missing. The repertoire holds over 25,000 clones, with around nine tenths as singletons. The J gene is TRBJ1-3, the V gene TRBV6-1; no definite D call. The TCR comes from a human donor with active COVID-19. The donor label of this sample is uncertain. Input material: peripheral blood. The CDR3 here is CASSEGGLSGNTIYF. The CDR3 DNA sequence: TGTGCCAGCAGTGAAGGAGGCTTGTCTGGAAACACCATATATTTT.